These T cell receptor beta chains were read from a single sample in a study of identical twins. Each CDR3 protein gets one entry after TCRdb re-called the 5' RACE reads with MiXCR. The data show 400,000 to 550,000 distinct CDR3 sequences, roughly 26% seen once. The sample was also linked to a second study, of T cells expressing NK-cell markers.

The specimen was CD4+ T cells sorted from blood. The receptors originated from a woman aged 18 to 35 in good health. Each CDR3 is given with its conserved first and last residue. The order of the fields is CDR3 length, V gene, D gene, J gene, clone size, CDR3 DNA, CDR3 protein. The D gene is left open where the match is weak. The size of a clone is reported for some rows only, either as once, few or many, or as a class for expanded clones.

len: 14
v_gene: TRBV10-3
d_gene: .
j_gene: TRBJ1-5
abundance: few
CDR3nt: TGTGCCATCAGCCGCGATCCGGGCAATCAGCCCCAGCATTTT
CDR3aa: CAISRDPGNQPQHF

len: 15
v_gene: TRBV18
d_gene: TRBD1
j_gene: TRBJ2-7
abundance: once
CDR3nt: TGTGCCAGCTCACCGGGGACAGGTGGGGGACGGGAGCAGTACTTC
CDR3aa: CASSPGTGGGREQYF

len: 14
v_gene: TRBV5-1
d_gene: TRBD1
j_gene: TRBJ2-7
abundance: .
CDR3nt: TGCGCCAGCAGCTTAGGGGGCAGTGGCAACGAGCAGTACTTC
CDR3aa: CASSLGGSGNEQYF

len: 14
v_gene: TRBV12-3/TRBV12-4
d_gene: .
j_gene: TRBJ2-2
abundance: few
CDR3nt: TGTGCCAGCAGCCGGGTCCTAGGCACCGGGGAGCTGTTTTTT
CDR3aa: CASSRVLGTGELFF

len: 16
v_gene: TRBV11-3
d_gene: .
j_gene: TRBJ2-5
abundance: .
CDR3nt: TGTGCCAGCAGCTCACAGGGAAGGGAGGACCAAGAGACCCAGTACTTC
CDR3aa: CASSSQGREDQETQYF

len: 13
v_gene: TRBV10-2
d_gene: .
j_gene: TRBJ2-1
abundance: .
CDR3nt: TGCGCCAGCAGTGAGATGTCAGGGGCTGAGCAGTTCTTC
CDR3aa: CASSEMSGAEQFF

len: 19
v_gene: TRBV18
d_gene: TRBD2
j_gene: TRBJ2-1
abundance: few
CDR3nt: TGTGCCAGCTCACGCCTGGCCGGGACTAGCGGGAGCTCCTACAATGAGCAGTTCTTC
CDR3aa: CASSRLAGTSGSSYNEQFF

len: 14
v_gene: TRBV10-2
d_gene: .
j_gene: TRBJ2-5
abundance: few
CDR3nt: TGCGCCAGCAGACGCCAGTTGGAGGTCCGGACCCAGTACTTC
CDR3aa: CASRRQLEVRTQYF

len: 14
v_gene: TRBV12-3/TRBV12-4
d_gene: TRBD2
j_gene: TRBJ2-3
abundance: few
CDR3nt: TGTGCCACCTCAGGCACTAGCGGCACAGATACGCAGTATTTT
CDR3aa: CATSGTSGTDTQYF

len: 15
v_gene: TRBV5-6
d_gene: .
j_gene: TRBJ2-4
abundance: .
CDR3nt: TGTGCCAGCACCGAATTACAGGGATTCAAAAACATTCAGTACTTC
CDR3aa: CASTELQGFKNIQYF

len: 18
v_gene: TRBV5-1
d_gene: TRBD2
j_gene: TRBJ2-3
abundance: .
CDR3nt: TGCGCCAGCAGCCCCGGAGGACTAGCGGGGGGGGATCCAGATACGCAGTATTTT
CDR3aa: CASSPGGLAGGDPDTQYF

len: 19
v_gene: TRBV20-1
d_gene: TRBD2
j_gene: TRBJ2-5
abundance: .
CDR3nt: TGCAGTGCTAGAGATCCTCCACTAGCGGGAGGGCCTGGGCGGGAGACCCAGTACTTC
CDR3aa: CSARDPPLAGGPGRETQYF

len: 15
v_gene: TRBV7-9
d_gene: .
j_gene: TRBJ2-2
abundance: .
CDR3nt: TGTGCCAGCACCCGGGACTCCCCCAACACCGGGGAGCTGTTTTTT
CDR3aa: CASTRDSPNTGELFF

len: 14
v_gene: TRBV5-6
d_gene: .
j_gene: TRBJ1-4
abundance: .
CDR3nt: TGTGCCAGCAGCGGGGTGGGCAGGGACGAAAAACTGTTTTTT
CDR3aa: CASSGVGRDEKLFF

len: 15
v_gene: TRBV20-1
d_gene: TRBD1
j_gene: TRBJ2-3
abundance: .
CDR3nt: TGCAGTGCTGGGCGACAGGGGGCGCAAGCAGATACGCAGTATTTT
CDR3aa: CSAGRQGAQADTQYF

len: 13
v_gene: TRBV7-9
d_gene: .
j_gene: TRBJ2-1
abundance: .
CDR3nt: TGTGCCAGCAGCTTATCAGGGAAGGGTGAGCAGTTCTTC
CDR3aa: CASSLSGKGEQFF